Within the sample, the clone carrying this T cell receptor beta chain is medium-sized (0.01 to 0.1%). Its antigen is undetermined. Some clones are missing from TCRdb's copy, which holds only in-frame ones; the method was immunoSEQ multiplex PCR. The sample carries roughly 42,000 clones, about 72% recorded once. These data are taken from a study of PD-1 blockade in classical Hodgkin lymphoma. Every one of the patients relapsed after autologous stem cell transplantation (brentuximab vedotin exposure was variable). Reported best responses ranged across complete response, partial response or progressive disease. General study points: Those achieving complete response showed baseline diversity like newly diagnosed patients.

The TCR comes from a human donor with classical Hodgkin lymphoma. The source material was peripheral blood mononuclear cells (PBMCs), sampled at baseline.

CDR3 protein: CASSLAGTSGNTGELFF. CDR3 DNA: TGCGCCAGCAGCTTGGCCGGGACTAGCGGGAACACCGGGGAGCTGTTTTTT. This chain uses TRBV5-1 with TRBJ2-2; 11 positions agree with TRBD2. Germline V lookup: CDR1 SGHRS, CDR2 YFSETQ. V lost 0 bases to trimming and J lost 1 base; unmatched junction nucleotides: 2. The CDR3 totals 17 residues.